These 8 T cell receptor beta chains originate from one sample sequenced in a study of PD-L1 blockade in urothelial cancer. Time point reported: pretreatment peripheral blood. Generated by immunoSEQ multiplex PCR, the TCRdb table keeps only in-frame clones and is missing some. The table lists approximately 79,000 clones, about 82% of them singletons, with less than 8.5% in the top ten. This sample comprised PBMCs, obtained around atezolizumab (anti-PD-L1) treatment. The receptor set was obtained from a man in his forties with urothelial cancer.

This chain uses TRBV4-1 with TRBJ2-1, with D possibly matching TRBD1 (6 bases). CDR1 is MGHRA, CDR2 YSYEKL, per germline. V was cut by 1 base and J by 7 bases, with 14 bases left in between. This CDR3 is built from 15 residues. The CDR3: CASSQGEQGWNEQFF. The DNA of the CDR3 is TGCGCCAGCAGCCAAGGGGAACAGGGTTGGAATGAGCAGTTCTTC.

J is TRBJ1-2 and V is TRBV4-1, with unresolved D. V was clipped by 3 bases and J by 8 bases, with 25 bases between them. This CDR3 contains 17 residues. The germline gives CDR1 MGHRA, CDR2 YSYEKL. CDR3 region: CASSQDIGLLATAGYTF. The CDR3 DNA follows: TGCGCCAGCAGCCAGGATATAGGGCTGTTAGCGACTGCCGGCTACACCTTC.

CDR3 in DNA: TGTGCCAGCTCACCACCCCTTTCCTCTGGAAACACCATATATTTT. Translating it yields CASSPPLSSGNTIYF. This sequence joins TRBV18 and TRBJ1-3; no clear D. Germline-derived CDR1 and CDR2 are KGHSH and LQKENI. The V gene lost 0 bases and the J gene lost 0 bases, with 6 bases spanning the gap. The CDR3 is 15 residues long. The full variable domain, rest sourced from reference TRBV18 and TRBJ1-3, is NAGVMQNPRHLVRRRGQEARLRCSPMKGHSHVYWYRQLPEEGLKFMVYLQKENIIDESGMPKERFSAEFPKEGPSILRIQQVVRGDSAAYFCASSPPLSSGNTIYFGEGSWLTVV.

CDR3 in amino acids: CASSLVGQGARAKTQYF. CDR3 coding DNA: TGCGCCAGCAGCTTGGTGGGACAGGGGGCTCGTGCGAAGACCCAGTACTTC. The chain carries TRBV5-1 and TRBJ2-5; 12 nucleotides agree with TRBD1. V trimming: 0 bases; J trimming: 6 bases; junction bases outside the gene matches: 9. The CDR3 contains 17 residues. Per the germline V gene, CDR1 is SGHRS and CDR2 is YFSETQ.

The rearrangement joins TRBV6-1 to TRBJ2-7; D gene ambiguous. CDR1 MNHNS and CDR2 SASEGT come from the germline V gene. The CDR3 runs to 12 residues. V dropped 0 bases and J dropped 2 bases, with 2 bases sitting between them. The CDR3 loop is CASSEATYEQYF. The CDR3 region has the DNA TGTGCCAGCAGTGAAGCTACCTACGAGCAGTACTTC.

This chain links TRBV15 with TRBJ2-3; 7 bases are shared with TRBD2. V lost 5 bases and J lost 2; bases outside the gene matches: 7. The V gene's germline CDR1 is LNHNV and CDR2 YYDKDF (reference sequence). CDR3 length: 15 amino acids. The CDR3 DNA sequence: TGTGCCACCAGCTTTCGACTAGCCCCCACAGATACGCAGTATTTT. Its translation is CATSFRLAPTDTQYF.

This sequence joins TRBV27 and TRBJ2-1; 9 bases fit TRBD2. V shed 8 bases, J shed 7 bases, and the junction held 15 bases outside the gene matches. This CDR3 comprises 16 residues. In germline, CDR1 is MNHEY, CDR2 SMNVEV (reference sequence). The CDR3: CASGLLAGTPGNEQFF. CDR3 nucleotide sequence: TGTGCCAGCGGCCTTCTAGCGGGAACCCCTGGGAATGAGCAGTTCTTC.

The V and J genes are TRBV10-2 and TRBJ2-7; D perhaps matches TRBD1 (5 bases). V lost 0 bases and J lost 6, with 15 bases in between. Germline V gene data show CDR1 as WSHSY and CDR2 as SAAADI. CDR3 length equals 15 residues. The CDR3 sequence: CASSESIGAVSEQYF. The CDR3 bases are TGCGCCAGCAGTGAGTCAATAGGGGCAGTTAGCGAGCAGTACTTC.